Below, one T cell receptor (beta chain) is given with its context. Given a far larger clone just one base away, this is likely a sequencing read error. The data originate from a study of shared clonotypes between healthy human individuals. The CDR3 loop spans 13 amino acids. Germline V gene lookup returns CDR1 MNHNS and CDR2 SASEGT. V was clipped by 6 bases and J by 1 base; unmatched bases: 2. The table came from immunoSEQ multiplex PCR; TCRdb's copy has only in-frame clones and leaves some out. The sample yields 980,000 or so clones, roughly 72% seen once. The clonotype was recovered from a man between 18 and 29 years old in good health. The sample taken for sequencing was memory CD4+ T cells sorted from blood. The subset was: CD45RA-negative fraction. This rearrangement joins TRBV6-1 to TRBJ1-1, with 7 bases matching TRBD1. The CDR3 reads CASRRQGNTEAFF. Written as DNA, the CDR3 is TGTGCCAGCAGAAGACAGGGGAACACTGAAGCTTTCTTT.